Listed below are T cell receptor beta chains from one sample, sequenced in a study of T cell responses to AZD1222 COVID-19 vaccine. Repertoires were generated with immunoSEQ multiplex PCR, while TCRdb's copy carries only in-frame clones and drops some. The profile shows 95,000 to 150,000 clones, roughly 88% of them singletons. The sequences come from peripheral blood, collected on day 0 of AZD1222 vaccination. The receptors shown here come from an adult in good health. Each CDR3 is given with its conserved first and last residue.

v_gene	j_gene	CDR3aa
TRBV15	TRBJ2-7	CATSRLAGATYEQYF
TRBV7-3	TRBJ2-5	CASSLIQQETQYF
TRBV6-5	TRBJ1-1	CASSKQRGNTEAFF
TRBV19	TRBJ2-7	CASSLAGGVTYEQYF
TRBV18	TRBJ2-7	CASSPGRGRYEQYF
TRBV19	TRBJ1-5	CASSLQGNSNQPQHF
TRBV7-2	TRBJ1-1	CASSLERATEAFF
TRBV7-2	TRBJ2-1	CASSLDTGRNEQFF
TRBV7-2	TRBJ2-3	CASSLGGGRSTDTQYF
TRBV6-5	TRBJ1-2	CASSSGHRNYGYTF
TRBV18	TRBJ2-1	CASSLGAGNEQFF
TRBV2	TRBJ1-6	CASRAGQYNSPLHF
TRBV7-9	TRBJ1-2	CASSSIRAGYTF
TRBV12-5	TRBJ2-5	CASGTGTSGSAETQYF
TRBV13	TRBJ1-2	CASSLGGMGGYTF
TRBV7-2	TRBJ1-1	CASKPDRARSVAFF
TRBV7-2	TRBJ1-1	CASSQGPQEAFF
TRBV5-1	TRBJ2-7	CASRGTGNSHEQYF
TRBV9	TRBJ1-4	CASSVGSDEKLFF
TRBV23-1	TRBJ1-1	CASTRGRVNTEAFF
TRBV6-6	TRBJ1-3	CASSYGGAGNTIYF
TRBV18	TRBJ1-6	CASSHPRDVVKGPLHF
TRBV7-9	TRBJ1-4	CASSLRSSTWATNEKLFF
TRBV6-2/TRBV6-3	TRBJ1-5	CASSYRGGANQPQHF
TRBV5-1	TRBJ2-5	CASSLGLAANLQETQYF
TRBV6-5	TRBJ1-3	CASKLTNSGNTIYF
TRBV4-1	TRBJ2-1	CASSQERAISYNEQFF
TRBV29-1	TRBJ2-7	CSVRQGFYEQYF
TRBV5-1	TRBJ1-5	CASSLGIGQGSEPQHF
TRBV27	TRBJ1-1	CASGRIGGGTEAFF
TRBV18	TRBJ2-2	CASSPDGTAAGELFF
TRBV7-6	TRBJ1-5	CASSLGADQPQHF
TRBV10-3	TRBJ1-6	CAISVGVANSPLHF
TRBV29-1	TRBJ1-1	CSVETHRSTEAFF
TRBV7-6	TRBJ2-7	CASSSTGGQSYEQYF
TRBV18	TRBJ1-5	CASSPGQPNQPQHF
TRBV9	TRBJ1-1	CASSVEENTEAFF
TRBV6-6	TRBJ1-3	CASNWGGPGNTIYF
TRBV18	TRBJ2-1	CASSPPSSLGYNEQFF
TRBV5-6	TRBJ1-3	CASTRRGAENTIYF
TRBV12-3/TRBV12-4	TRBJ1-4	CASSFREGKLFF
TRBV7-2	TRBJ1-2	CASSPRTGNYGYTF
TRBV19	TRBJ1-1	CASSRALNTEAFF